This passage covers 30 T cell receptor beta chains from one sample sequenced in a study of lymphopenia after photon versus proton radiotherapy. Measured with immunoSEQ multiplex PCR; TCRdb has only the in-frame clones, and not every one. The sample shows tens of thousands of clones, roughly nine tenths of them seen only once. The sequencing here drew on peripheral blood, taken from a patient treated with proton-based radiotherapy. These receptors originate from a woman between 70 and 85 years old with pancreatic cancer. Some clones in this sample may be carry-over from other donors' samples.

This chain links TRBV28 with TRBJ1-2; D gene unclear. Between the trimmed V and J ends, which lost 3 bases and 3 bases, there was a span of 14 bases. This CDR3 is 15 amino acids long. CDR1 is MDHEN, CDR2 SYDVKM, per germline. CDR3 nucleotide sequence: TGTGCCAGCAGTTTCTCAGGCCAAGGACACTATGGCTACACCTTC. Protein: CASSFSGQGHYGYTF.

The J gene is TRBJ2-3, the V gene TRBV19; D is undetermined. Per germline, CDR1 LNHDA and CDR2 SQIVND (reference sequence). V gave up 8 bases and J gave up 3 bases, with 12 bases separating them. The CDR3 covers 13 residues. This CDR3 reads CASRNGGTDTQYF. CDR3 nucleotide sequence: TGTGCCAGTCGTAATGGCGGTACAGATACGCAGTATTTT. The variable domain in full, with the rest retrieved from reference TRBV19 and TRBJ2-3, is DGGITQSPKYLFRKEGQNVTLSCEQNLNHDAMYWYRQDPGQGLRLIYYSQIVNDFQKGDIAEGYSVSREKKESFPLTVTSAQKNPTAFYLCASRNGGTDTQYFGPGTRLTVL.

The CDR3 DNA follows: TGTGCCAGCAGTTTACGGGGACAGGGGGCGGGGGAAAAACTGTTTTTT. It is translated as CASSLRGQGAGEKLFF. The V gene is TRBV28, the J gene TRBJ1-4; 12 bases fit TRBD1. Looked up from germline, CDR1 is MDHEN and CDR2 is SYDVKM. The CDR3 totals 16 residues. With V trimmed by 2 bases and J by 8 bases, 6 bases remained unmatched.

This clone was picked up one time. This rearrangement joins TRBV5-1 to TRBJ2-5; D remains ambiguous. This CDR3 contains 13 residues. V shed 5 bases and J shed 5 bases, with 13 bases lying between them. The germline V gene encodes CDR1 SGHRS and CDR2 YFSETQ. The CDR3 region has the DNA TGCGCCAGCAGTTCCCACATGGGGGAGACCCAGTACTTC. Encoded protein: CASSSHMGETQYF.

The chain has TRBV19 and TRBJ2-2, with D hard to call. V was cut by 1 base and J by 3 bases, with 3 bases left in between. Germline V gene sequence: CDR1 LNHDA, CDR2 SQIVND (reference sequence). This CDR3 is 13 amino acids long. The CDR3 region has the DNA TGTGCCAGTAGTATAGCGGACACCGGGGAGCTGTTTTTT. It is translated as CASSIADTGELFF.

The chain joins TRBV6-1 to TRBJ2-3; TRBD1 matches 7 bases. V shed 5 bases, J shed 2 bases, and the junction held 7 bases outside the gene matches. CDR3 length: 15 residues. CDR1 is MNHNS, CDR2 SASEGT, per germline. The CDR3 loop is CASSTRDSVTDTQYF. In DNA form, the CDR3 reads TGTGCCAGCAGTACTCGGGACAGCGTCACAGATACGCAGTATTTT.

The CDR3 protein is CASSGQGGNTIYF. In DNA, the CDR3 is TGTGCCAGCAGTGGACAGGGAGGAAACACCATATATTTT. This chain joins TRBV7-2 and TRBJ1-3; 8 bases map to TRBD1. CDR1 SGHTA and CDR2 FQGNSA come from the germline V gene. CDR3 length: 13 residues. V gave up 6 bases and J gave up 4 bases; unmatched junction bases: 2.

The chain couples TRBV5-1 to TRBJ2-3, with 12 bases fitting TRBD2. CDR1 SGHRS and CDR2 YFSETQ come from the germline V gene. The CDR3 spans 15 residues. Trimming cost V 5 bases and J 5 bases; bases outside gene matches: 6. Written as DNA, the CDR3 is TGCGCCAGCAGATTGACTAGCGGGAGTTTAGATACGCAGTATTTT. The encoded protein is CASRLTSGSLDTQYF.

The chain employs TRBV28 and TRBJ1-2; 10 bases match TRBD1. The CDR3 runs to 15 residues. CDR1 and CDR2 (germline): MDHEN, SYDVKM. V lost 6 bases and J lost 5; bases outside the gene matches: 9. This CDR3 is CASSPGQGRLYGYTF. The CDR3 DNA follows: TGTGCCAGCAGCCCGGGACAGGGGAGGCTTTATGGCTACACCTTC.

The gene calls are TRBV7-8 and TRBJ1-2; D is unresolved. Germline lookup yields CDR1 SGHVS and CDR2 FQNEAQ. V gave up 5 bases and J gave up 4 bases, with 11 bases separating them. The CDR3 is made up of 13 amino acids. In DNA, the CDR3 is TGTGCCAGCAGCGTATCGGGAACCTATGGCTACACCTTC. As protein: CASSVSGTYGYTF.

Only one count was recorded for this clone. The chain carries TRBV4-1 and TRBJ2-3; D remains unclear. Germline CDR1 reads MGHRA; CDR2 reads YSYEKL. Trimming stripped 5 bases from V and 0 bases from J, with 18 bases between. This CDR3 contains 17 residues. The CDR3 protein is CASSGRGASRSTDTQYF. In DNA form, the CDR3 reads TGCGCCAGCAGCGGACGTGGCGCTAGTAGAAGCACAGATACGCAGTATTTT.

The chain uses TRBV2 and TRBJ1-2; tentatively, D is TRBD1 (6 bases). Trimming cost V 5 bases and J 5 bases, with 18 bases left between them. Germline CDR1 is SNHLY and CDR2 is FYNNEI. CDR3 length: 15 residues. The CDR3 protein is CASSILNREVYGYTF. CDR3 sequence (DNA): TGTGCCAGCAGTATACTCAACAGGGAAGTGTATGGCTACACCTTC.

The CDR3 coding sequence is TGTGCCAGTAGTATAGGAGGGCCCCAGCATTTT. It codes for CASSIGGPQHF. The V call is TRBV19, the J call TRBJ1-5; D ambiguous. There are 11 residues in the CDR3. Germline-derived CDR1 and CDR2 are LNHDA and SQIVND (reference sequence). V lost 1 base and J lost 9, with 4 bases in between.

This chain joins TRBV5-1 and TRBJ2-1, with 7 positions matching TRBD2. The CDR3 runs 16 residues. Trimming cost V 4 bases and J 2 bases; bases outside gene matches: 9. The germline CDR1 and CDR2 sequences are SGHRS and YFSETQ. In DNA form, the CDR3 reads TGCGCCAGCAGCCCCGGCGGCGGGAGTCCCTACAATGAGCAGTTCTTC. This codes for CASSPGGGSPYNEQFF.

This clone has more than one count but fewer than ten. The chain joins TRBV5-1 to TRBJ2-3; maybe TRBD2 (6 bases). Germline lookup yields CDR1 SGHRS and CDR2 YFSETQ. Trimming took 5 bases from V and 2 from J, leaving 9 bases between them. This CDR3 is 13 amino acids long. The CDR3 nucleotides are TGCGCCAGCAGTGGGGGGTCCACAGATACGCAGTATTTT. This sequence encodes CASSGGSTDTQYF.

The V and J genes are TRBV9 and TRBJ2-3; D gene ambiguous. Germline V CDR1 and CDR2: SGDLS, YYNGEE. CDR3 size: 13 residues. V was pared by 0 bases and J by 3 bases, with 5 bases between. The CDR3 bases are TGTGCCAGCAGCGTAGAAGGGACAGATACGCAGTATTTT. The encoded protein is CASSVEGTDTQYF.

The chain employs TRBV5-1 and TRBJ2-2; D unclear. CDR3 size: 15 residues. CDR1 SGHRS and CDR2 YFSETQ come from the germline V gene. The V end lost 2 bases, the J end lost 0 bases, and 8 bases lay between the germline ends. The CDR3 loop is CASSFRTPNTGELFF. The CDR3, as DNA: TGCGCCAGCAGCTTCAGGACCCCGAACACCGGGGAGCTGTTTTTT. Combining the CDR3 with reference TRBV5-1 and TRBJ2-2 gives the whole variable domain KAGVTQTPRYLIKTRGQQVTLSCSPISGHRSVSWYQQTPGQGLQFLFEYFSETQRNKGNFPGRFSGRQFSNSRSEMNVSTLELGDSALYLCASSFRTPNTGELFFGEGSRLTVL.

J is TRBJ1-5 and V is TRBV30; 10 nucleotides align to TRBD1. The CDR3 has 14 residues. The ends lost 4 bases at V and 4 bases at J; junction bases unmatched: 4. In germline, CDR1 is GTSNPN, CDR2 SVGIG (reference sequence). The CDR3 reads CAWTPGQGNQPQHF. The CDR3 nucleotides read TGTGCCTGGACCCCGGGACAGGGGAATCAGCCCCAGCATTTT.

The chain uses TRBV11-1 and TRBJ2-1, with D maybe TRBD2 (5 bases). V lost 1 base and J 0 bases, leaving 10 bases between the germline ends. Germline CDR1 is SGHAT and CDR2 is FQDESV (reference sequence). This CDR3 has 16 residues. In nucleotides, the CDR3 is TGTGCCAGCAGCTTAGAATCGGGAAGCTCCTACAATGAGCAGTTCTTC. It encodes CASSLESGSSYNEQFF.

V is TRBV6-1 and J is TRBJ1-4; D might be TRBD1 (5 bases). Germline values: CDR1 MNHNS, CDR2 SASEGT. V was trimmed by 3 bases and J by 4 bases, leaving 12 bases between them. The CDR3 length is 15 residues. The DNA of the CDR3 is TGTGCCAGCAGTGACCCGGGACTGAATAATGAAAAACTGTTTTTT. It codes for CASSDPGLNNEKLFF.

The chain recombines TRBV5-1 with TRBJ1-4, with 9 nucleotides matching TRBD1. Germline lookup yields CDR1 SGHRS and CDR2 YFSETQ. The CDR3 runs to 16 residues. The ends lost 0 bases at V and 3 bases at J; junction bases unmatched: 3. CDR3 in amino acids: CASSLAYRGPNEKLFF. CDR3 bases: TGCGCCAGCAGCTTGGCTTACAGGGGGCCTAATGAAAAACTGTTTTTT.

CDR3 DNA sequence: TGTGCCAGCAGCTTAGTCGGGAACTACAATGAGCAGTTCTTC. Residues: CASSLVGNYNEQFF. The V gene is TRBV11-2, the J gene TRBJ2-1; D may be TRBD2 (5 bases). V dropped 1 base and J dropped 3 bases, with 7 bases sitting between them. CDR1 and CDR2 from the germline V gene are SGHAT and FQNNGV. This CDR3 contains 14 residues.

This chain joins TRBV18 and TRBJ1-3; D perhaps matches TRBD1 (5 bases). Germline V lookup: CDR1 KGHSH, CDR2 LQKENI. Trimming left V 2 bases short and J 3 bases short, with 11 bases between. This CDR3 region has 15 residues. CDR3 bases: TGTGCCAGCTCACCAACTGACAGCTATGGAAACACCATATATTTT. It is translated as CASSPTDSYGNTIYF. Full variable domain (outside the CDR3, taken from reference TRBV18 and TRBJ1-3): NAGVMQNPRHLVRRRGQEARLRCSPMKGHSHVYWYRQLPEEGLKFMVYLQKENIIDESGMPKERFSAEFPKEGPSILRIQQVVRGDSAAYFCASSPTDSYGNTIYFGEGSWLTVV.

V gene TRBV10-3 combines with J gene TRBJ2-5, with D maybe TRBD2 (5 bases). Germline V CDR1 and CDR2: ENHRY, SYGVKD. This CDR3 region has 13 residues. The ends were cut back, 4 bases at V and 2 bases at J, with 8 bases in the middle. The CDR3 protein is CAISGRQQETQYF. The CDR3 DNA sequence: TGTGCCATCAGTGGGAGGCAGCAAGAGACCCAGTACTTC.

The rearrangement links TRBV14 to TRBJ2-7; D gene uncertain. This CDR3 has 13 amino acids. Trimming cost V 1 base and J 7 bases, with 11 bases left between them. Germline CDR1 and CDR2: SGHDN and FVKESK. As DNA, the CDR3 is TGTGCCAGCAGCCAAGTCCCCCGCGGAGAGCAGTACTTC. It is translated as CASSQVPRGEQYF.

In its sample, this clone was seen a few times. The chain carries TRBV19 and TRBJ1-1; 8 bases agree with TRBD1. Germline trimming cut 5 bases from V and 6 bases from J; bases unmatched to any gene: 5. Germline V CDR1 and CDR2: LNHDA, SQIVND (reference sequence). The CDR3 runs to 13 residues. For the CDR3, the DNA is TGTGCCAGTAGTGCGGACAGGGAGGCTGAAGCTTTCTTT. Amino acids: CASSADREAEAFF.

This chain connects TRBV7-9 to TRBJ2-2; the D gene is possibly TRBD2 (5 bases). The CDR3 has 17 amino acids. V gave up 2 bases and J gave up 0 bases, with 13 bases separating them. Looked up from germline, CDR1 is SEHNR and CDR2 is FQNEAQ (reference sequence). This chain's CDR3 is CASSLSPSSSNTGELFF. The CDR3, as DNA: TGTGCCAGCAGCTTAAGTCCGTCTAGCTCGAACACCGGGGAGCTGTTTTTT. Drawing the rest from reference TRBV7-9 and TRBJ2-2, the complete variable domain is DTGVSQNPRHKITKRGQNVTFRCDPISEHNRLYWYRQTLGQGPEFLTYFQNEAQLEKSRLLSDRFSAERPKGSFSTLEIQRTEQGDSAMYLCASSLSPSSSNTGELFFGEGSRLTVL.

The J gene is TRBJ1-4, the V gene TRBV30, with a tentative D call TRBD1 (6 bases). This CDR3 region has 15 residues. Germline assignment: CDR1 GTSNPN and CDR2 SVGIG (reference sequence). V was clipped by 0 bases and J by 8 bases, with 16 bases between them. The CDR3 sequence: CAWSVHGGLVEKLFF. The CDR3 DNA reads as TGTGCCTGGAGTGTACATGGGGGGCTAGTAGAAAAACTGTTTTTT.

The rearrangement uses TRBV19 and TRBJ1-1; D not resolved. The CDR3 is 16 amino acids. The V gene's germline CDR1 is LNHDA and CDR2 SQIVND (reference sequence). The ends were cut back, 3 bases at V and 2 bases at J, with 16 bases in the middle. The CDR3 region has the DNA TGTGCCAGTAGTATCCCGGGTGTGGGAACAAACACTGAAGCTTTCTTT. This codes for CASSIPGVGTNTEAFF. The full variable domain, its missing parts supplied by reference TRBV19 and TRBJ1-1, is DGGITQSPKYLFRKEGQNVTLSCEQNLNHDAMYWYRQDPGQGLRLIYYSQIVNDFQKGDIAEGYSVSREKKESFPLTVTSAQKNPTAFYLCASSIPGVGTNTEAFFGQGTRLTVV.

The chain joins TRBV7-9 to TRBJ2-7; the D is unclear. The CDR3 sequence is 11 residues long. Germline CDR1 reads SEHNR; CDR2 reads FQNEAQ (reference sequence). Trimming cost V 7 bases and J 5 bases, with 9 bases left between them. The CDR3 sequence: CASTWSHEQYF. The CDR3 DNA sequence: TGTGCCAGCACGTGGTCGCACGAGCAGTACTTC.